Listed below are T cell receptor beta chains from one sample, sequenced in a study of CD8 T cell repertoires and HIV-1 epitope variants. For these TCRs, the target antigens are not known. Sequencing was performed with immunoSEQ multiplex PCR; in TCRdb, only in-frame clones are kept and a portion is missing. There are some 5,900 clones in the sample; roughly 65% occur only once, and about 44% lies in the top ten. The sample taken for sequencing was cultured CD8+ T cells derived from PBMCs. Receptor source: a male donor with HIV. Each CDR3 is given with its conserved first and last residue. The D gene is left open where the match is weak. Clone size is shown for a subset of rows, as once, few, many or a class of expanded clone.

D,J,size,V,DNA,CDR3
TRBD1,TRBJ1-4,-,TRBV4-3,TGCGCCAGCAGCCTGGGGACAGGGGAAGAAAAACTGTTTTTT,CASSLGTGEEKLFF
-,TRBJ2-5,-,TRBV11-3,TGTGCCAGCAGCTCAGAGTACCAAGAGACCCAGTACTTC,CASSSEYQETQYF
-,TRBJ2-5,-,TRBV5-1,TGCGCCAGCAGCTTCGCGGGCCAAGAGACCCAGTACTTC,CASSFAGQETQYF
-,TRBJ1-1,-,TRBV5-4,TGTGCCAGCAGCTTGGCGGGGGGGAACACTGAAGCTTTCTTT,CASSLAGGNTEAFF
-,TRBJ2-7,few,TRBV7-8,TGTGCCAGCAGCTCCCCTTGGGAGCGGAACTCCTACGAGCAGTACTTC,CASSSPWERNSYEQYF
-,TRBJ1-4,-,TRBV4-1,TGCGCCAGCAGCCAAGAGAGAAAGCTTTCAACTAATAGTGAAAAACTGTTTTTT,CASSQERKLSTNSEKLFF
-,TRBJ1-4,-,TRBV30,TGTGCCTGGAAAGAAGGGTGGCAGGCCGAAAAACTGTTTTTT,CAWKEGWQAEKLFF
-,TRBJ2-2,-,TRBV6-5,TGTGCCAGCAGGGGGGACGGCGGGGAGCTGTTTTTT,CASRGDGGELFF
-,TRBJ1-1,few,TRBV11-3,TGTGCCAGCAGCGACTCTGTGGGCACTGAAGCTTTCTTT,CASSDSVGTEAFF
TRBD1,TRBJ2-1,-,TRBV18,TGTGCCAGCTCAACCAGGGGGCCCGACAATGAGCAGTTCTTC,CASSTRGPDNEQFF
-,TRBJ2-5,-,TRBV7-9,TGTGCCAGCAGCTTCGCCGCTGGGCAAGAGACCCAGTACTTC,CASSFAAGQETQYF
-,TRBJ2-7,few,TRBV28,TGTGCCAGCAGGCCCCTGACTAGTCTAAGCTCCTACGAGCAGTACTTC,CASRPLTSLSSYEQYF
-,TRBJ2-7,-,TRBV7-2,TGTGCCAGCAGCTTAGTGCCCGAAGCCCCTCACGAGCAGTACTTC,CASSLVPEAPHEQYF
-,TRBJ2-1,few,TRBV27,TGTGCCAGCAGTCAAGGTCCCCATGAGCAGTTCTTC,CASSQGPHEQFF
-,TRBJ2-2,once,TRBV6-1,TGTGCCAGCACCCTCCTTACCGGGGAGCTGTTTTTT,CASTLLTGELFF
-,TRBJ2-1,-,TRBV29-1,TGCAGCGTCCCCGGGGGCTCCTACAATGAGCAGTTCTTC,CSVPGGSYNEQFF
TRBD1,TRBJ1-2,-,TRBV7-2,TGTGCCAGCAGCTCCTACAGGGGCCTGCTGGTGAGGGGCTACACCTTC,CASSSYRGLLVRGYTF
-,TRBJ2-3,-,TRBV30,TGTGCGTCCATCTCGGGCCACTCCTACACAGATACGCAGTATTTT,CASISGHSYTDTQYF
-,TRBJ2-7,-,TRBV27,TGTGCCAGCAGTTCTGCCAGGGGCTACGAGCAGTACTTC,CASSSARGYEQYF
-,TRBJ1-2,-,TRBV27,TGTGCCAGCACGGCAGGGCCTAACTATGGCTACACCTTC,CASTAGPNYGYTF
-,TRBJ1-1,-,TRBV5-6,TGTGCCAGCAGCTTTCAAGCCCCCACTGAAGCTTTCTTT,CASSFQAPTEAFF
-,TRBJ2-2,-,TRBV9,TGTGCCAGCAGCGTAGGGGGAGGGGAGCTGTTTTTT,CASSVGGGELFF
-,TRBJ1-1,-,TRBV13,TGTGCCAGCAGCCAAACCGGAGGGTCTGGCATGAACACTGAAGCTTTCTTT,CASSQTGGSGMNTEAFF
-,TRBJ2-3,-,TRBV5-6,TGTGCCAGCAGCTTGACAGGCACAGATACGCAGTATTTT,CASSLTGTDTQYF
TRBD1,TRBJ1-1,-,TRBV5-4,TGTGCCAGCAGCTTGATGGGACAGGGGCCGAACACTGAAGCTTTCTTT,CASSLMGQGPNTEAFF
-,TRBJ1-2,-,TRBV28,TGTGCCAGCAGTTTATGGCAGCGCGATGGCTACACCTTC,CASSLWQRDGYTF